The text below deals with one T cell receptor beta chain. These data originate in a study of control samples from healthy donors and cancer patients. CDR1 and CDR2 from the germline V gene are PRHDT and FYEKMQ (reference sequence). V dropped 3 bases and J dropped 4; count of bases not matched to a gene: 4. The CDR3 sequence is 15 residues long. The repertoire was sequenced with immunoSEQ multiplex PCR; TCRdb's copy has only in-frame clones and lacks some. The table has 110,000 to 150,000 clones, 94% seen once; the top ten hold around 13%. This chain links TRBV13 with TRBJ2-3; TRBD1 matches 10 bases. The receptor comes from a man in his forties in good health. The specimen sequenced was blood. The CDR3, as DNA: TGTGCCAGCAGCTTGGGACAGGGGTATTCAGATACGCAGTATTTT. It yields the protein CASSLGQGYSDTQYF.